The 18 T cell receptor beta chains below were found in one sample sequenced in a study of control samples from healthy donors and cancer patients. Sequenced by immunoSEQ multiplex PCR; TCRdb stores in-frame clones only, minus some. The sample has 120,000 or so clones; about 95% are singletons. What was sequenced was blood. The origin of the receptors is a man younger than 45 in good health.

V and J are TRBV19 and TRBJ2-1; TRBD2 is a possible D gene (7 bases). V dropped 1 base and J dropped 4 bases, with 14 bases sitting between them. The CDR3 consists of 16 residues. Per the germline V gene, CDR1 is LNHDA and CDR2 is SQIVND (reference sequence). The CDR3 bases are TGTGCCAGTAGTATAGGTGGGGGGGCTTGGTACAATGAGCAGTTCTTC. Encoded protein: CASSIGGGAWYNEQFF.

This clone was picked up one time. The V gene is TRBV18, the J gene TRBJ2-4; D uncertain. CDR1 KGHSH and CDR2 LQKENI come from the germline V gene. The CDR3 is 16 amino acids. V lost 1 base to trimming and J lost 0 bases, with 10 bases between them. CDR3 bases: TGTGCCAGCTCACCACTGCCCATTCTAGCCAAAAACATTCAGTACTTC. Residues: CASSPLPILAKNIQYF.

This chain links TRBV7-8 with TRBJ1-1, with no clear D. V was clipped by 1 base and J by 4 bases, with 4 bases between them. The length of the CDR3 is 12 residues. Germline V gives CDR1 SGHVS, CDR2 FQNEAQ. CDR3 nucleotides: TGTGCCAGCAGCTTAGTACGCACTGAAGCTTTCTTT. Its protein product is CASSLVRTEAFF. The whole variable domain, remainder taken from reference TRBV7-8 and TRBJ1-1, is GAGVSQSPRYKVAKRGQDVALRCDPISGHVSLFWYQQALGQGPEFLTYFQNEAQLDKSGLPSDRFFAERPEGSVSTLKIQRTQQEDSAVYLCASSLVRTEAFFGQGTRLTVV.

This chain links TRBV19 with TRBJ2-3; TRBD1 aligns across 10 bases. The germline V gene encodes CDR1 LNHDA and CDR2 SQIVND (reference sequence). The CDR3 is 17 amino acids. J lost 1 base, V lost 3 bases, and 7 bases had no gene match. Here the CDR3 DNA reads TGTGCCAGTAGTATGGGAACGACAGGGGGCCGCACAGATACGCAGTATTTT. It translates to CASSMGTTGGRTDTQYF.

This chain joins TRBV5-5 and TRBJ2-2, with 12 bases matching TRBD1. The CDR3 length is 17 residues. With V trimmed by 0 bases and J by 5 bases, 5 bases remained unmatched. CDR1 SGHKS and CDR2 YYEKEE come from the germline V gene (reference sequence). The CDR3 region is CASSLGPGQGATGELFF. The CDR3 DNA reads as TGTGCCAGCAGCTTGGGGCCGGGACAGGGGGCGACCGGGGAGCTGTTTTTT.

This chain joins TRBV7-2 and TRBJ1-5; weak D call: TRBD1 (5 bases). V was clipped by 5 bases and J by 9 bases, with 14 bases between them. This CDR3 has 13 residues. Germline lookup yields CDR1 SGHTA and CDR2 FQGNSA. The CDR3 sequence: CASSLSWGGPQHF. In DNA, the CDR3 is TGTGCCAGCAGCCTAAGTTGGGGGGGGCCCCAGCATTTT.

The gene calls are TRBV3-1 (or the pseudogene TRBV3-2) and TRBJ1-2, with D unclear. Trimming shortened V by 1 base and J by 4 bases, and 7 bases separated the two germline ends. The CDR3 extends over 13 amino acids. Germline CDR1 reads LGHDT; CDR2 reads YNNKEL (reference sequence). The CDR3 loop reads CASSQGEGYGYTF. The CDR3 bases are TGTGCCAGCAGCCAAGGGGAGGGCTATGGCTACACCTTC.

This sequence joins TRBV7-9 and TRBJ1-1; a possible D gene is TRBD1 (6 bases). CDR3 length: 14 residues. Germline CDR1 is SEHNR and CDR2 is FQNEAQ (reference sequence). V was cut by 5 bases and J by 6 bases, with 16 bases left in between. The CDR3: CASSPGTTTSEAFF. The CDR3 region has the DNA TGTGCCAGCAGCCCCGGGACAACGACCTCTGAAGCTTTCTTT.

The chain links TRBV19 to TRBJ1-5; 10 bases align to TRBD1. V was pared by 3 bases and J by 5 bases, with 4 bases of the junction left unmatched. This CDR3 comprises 15 residues. Germline values: CDR1 LNHDA, CDR2 SQIVND (reference sequence). The CDR3 is CASSIDRGLYQPQHF. The CDR3 nucleotides are TGTGCCAGTAGTATCGACAGGGGGCTTTATCAGCCCCAGCATTTT.

This chain links TRBV7-9 with TRBJ1-2; a weak D match, TRBD1 (5 bases). CDR1 and CDR2 from the germline V gene are SEHNR and FQNEAQ (reference sequence). This CDR3 has 13 amino acids. V lost 11 bases and J 6 bases, leaving 19 bases between the germline ends. The CDR3 DNA follows: TGTGCCTCCTCCGCGAGGGGTCGGGATGGCTACACCTTC. Translated, it gives CASSARGRDGYTF.

The chain combines TRBV6-5 with TRBJ1-1; D is unresolved. The CDR3 covers 15 residues. Germline V gene sequence: CDR1 MNHEY, CDR2 SVGAGI. V shed 5 bases and J shed 0 bases, with 13 bases lying between them. The CDR3 loop is CASSTFRVMNTEAFF. CDR3 sequence (DNA): TGTGCCAGCAGTACCTTCAGAGTCATGAACACTGAAGCTTTCTTT.

This chain uses TRBV23-1 with TRBJ1-5, with no clear D. TRBV23-1 is assigned to the ORF class and has an uncertain function. V was shortened by 5 bases and J by 4 bases, with 3 bases between the two germline ends. The CDR3 length is 11 residues. This chain's CDR3 is CASSNNQPQHF. CDR3 sequence (DNA): TGCGCCAGCAGTAATAATCAGCCCCAGCATTTT.

The V and J genes are TRBV6-5 and TRBJ2-7; D is unclear. Trimming shortened V by 0 bases and J by 6 bases, and 9 bases separated the two germline ends. The CDR3 sequence is 13 residues long. Germline V gene data show CDR1 as MNHEY and CDR2 as SVGAGI. CDR3 DNA sequence: TGTGCCAGCAGTTACTCTATGAATAGCGAGCAGTACTTC. Translation gives CASSYSMNSEQYF.

The chain couples TRBV4-3 to TRBJ1-4, with D hard to call. The CDR3 extends over 18 amino acids. Trimming pared 0 bases from V and 0 bases from J, leaving 14 bases between. The germline V gene has CDR1 LGHNA and CDR2 YSLEER. The CDR3 loop reads CASSQDGVADATNEKLFF. Written as DNA, the CDR3 is TGCGCCAGCAGCCAAGATGGAGTAGCGGACGCAACTAATGAAAAACTGTTTTTT.

This clone was observed once. The rearrangement links TRBV27 to TRBJ1-1, with D perhaps TRBD1 (6 bases). CDR1 and CDR2 from the germline V gene are MNHEY and SMNVEV (reference sequence). This CDR3 has 14 amino acids. Trimming shortened V by 7 bases and J by 4 bases, and 16 bases separated the two germline ends. CDR3 bases: TGTGCCAGCAATCCACAGGGTCTCGGCACTGAAGCTTTCTTT. It translates to CASNPQGLGTEAFF.

The J gene is TRBJ2-5, the V gene TRBV7-2; no reliable D call. The germline V gene encodes CDR1 SGHTA and CDR2 FQGNSA. CDR3 length: 13 amino acids. V dropped 1 base and J dropped 5 bases, with 8 bases sitting between them. The CDR3 nucleotides read TGTGCCAGCAGCTTAGATCGTCGCGAGACCCAGTACTTC. It translates to CASSLDRRETQYF.

The CDR3 nucleotides are TGTGCCAGCAGCTTAATCGGTGGCAGGACTGAGCAGTTCTTC. It encodes CASSLIGGRTEQFF. V is TRBV7-3 and J is TRBJ2-1; D gene uncertain. CDR3 size: 14 residues. CDR1 is SGHTA, CDR2 FQGTGA, per germline. V lost 1 base, J lost 9 bases, and 13 bases lay in between.

The CDR3 coding sequence is TGTGCCAGCAGCCAAGTGAGGGGTCGAAGCTCTGGGGCCAACGTCCTGACTTTC. It codes for CASSQVRGRSSGANVLTF. This chain connects TRBV3-1 (or the pseudogene TRBV3-2) to TRBJ2-6; the D call may be TRBD1 or TRBD2 (5 bases each). The CDR3 has 18 residues. V lost 1 base and J 0 bases, leaving 13 bases between the germline ends. Germline-derived CDR1 and CDR2 are LGHDT and YNNKEL (reference sequence).